This T cell receptor beta chain was obtained from a study of T cell repertoires in aging, cancer and after chemotherapy. Study background: The full dataset contained several million TCR reads.

The germline CDR1 and CDR2 sequences are LGHNA and YSLEER. This CDR3 has 15 residues. The V and J ends lost 0 bases and 2 bases, in that order; junction bases with no gene match: 2. The study's findings and limits: Median generation probability rose over the chemotherapy interval in each cancer cohort, suggesting rebound thymic output. Age-matched healthy donors had significantly more diverse, less clonal blood TCR repertoires than untreated cancer patients. Loss of evenness, beyond lost richness, contributed to age-related TCR diversity decline in cancer patients.

TRB rearrangements spanning V, D and J were amplified using mixed TRB-A/B primers. TCRdb itself ran the multiplex PCR reads through MiXCR, one entry per CDR3 protein. The data contain 2,800 or so distinct CDR3 sequences, roughly 40% of them seen just once; the ten biggest clones take up more than 40%. Peripheral blood genomic DNA, not sorted cells or RNA, was the template. In the case of this clonotype: The target antigen is unknown.

Sequenced: blood. The clonotype was recovered from a human donor with a blood cancer. This chain joins TRBV4-3 and TRBJ2-3; 7 nucleotides align to TRBD2. CDR3 in amino acids: CASSQDKRDTDTQYF. CDR3 in DNA: TGCGCCAGCAGCCAAGATAAGCGGGACACAGATACGCAGTATTTT.